These T cell receptor beta chains were read from a single sample in a study of blood T cell repertoires in COVID-19. Clones were read by immunoSEQ multiplex PCR, and TCRdb kept only the in-frame ones, dropping some. This sample yields about 280,000 clones, of which roughly 87% are seen a single time; 13% belongs to the top ten. The sample was peripheral blood. Every receptor here comes from a human donor in a cohort sampled during active COVID-19. CDR3s include the opening cysteine and the closing phenylalanine or tryptophan. Each record gives: V gene, D gene, J gene, clone size, CDR3 DNA, CDR3 protein. The D gene is left open where the match is weak. Some rows mark clone size as missing; the rest say once, few, many or name a class of expanded clone.

>TRBV6-6|.|TRBJ2-5|.
TGTGCCAGCAGAACTAAGCGGACCGAAGAGACCCAGTACTTC
CASRTKRTEETQYF
>TRBV20-1|.|TRBJ2-1|once
TGCAGTGCTAGTGAGACTATGACCAATGAGCAGTTCTTC
CSASETMTNEQFF
>TRBV5-5|TRBD2|TRBJ2-1|.
TGTGCCAGCAGCTTATTTAGCGGGGGAGCCAATGAGCAGTTCTTC
CASSLFSGGANEQFF
>TRBV4-1|.|TRBJ1-3|.
TGCGCCAGCAGCCAAGGACCAGGGGACACCATATATTTT
CASSQGPGDTIYF
>TRBV7-9|TRBD2|TRBJ2-3|.
TGTGCCAGCAGCCGTACTAGCGGGAGCACAGATACGCAGTATTTT
CASSRTSGSTDTQYF
>TRBV6-6|.|TRBJ2-3|.
TGTGCCAGCAGTTACTCTGGAGGGGGCACAGATACGCAGTATTTT
CASSYSGGGTDTQYF
>TRBV10-3|.|TRBJ2-1|.
TGTGCCATCAGTGAGTCAGTAAAGGGTAACGTACGGGGTAATGAGCAGTTCTTC
CAISESVKGNVRGNEQFF
>TRBV18|.|TRBJ2-3|.
TGTGCCAGCTCACTGGGAGGACCAGATACGCAGTATTTT
CASSLGGPDTQYF
>TRBV28|TRBD2|TRBJ2-7|few
TGTGCCAGCACCCTCGGGACTAGTGGGTTTTACGAGCAGTACTTC
CASTLGTSGFYEQYF
>TRBV28|TRBD2|TRBJ2-3|.
TGTGCCAGCACATTAGCGGGTCGCACAGATACGCAGTATTTT
CASTLAGRTDTQYF
>TRBV5-1|.|TRBJ1-5|.
TGCGCCAGCAGCTTGGGGGGACACCCCGATCAGCCCCAGCATTTT
CASSLGGHPDQPQHF
>TRBV19|.|TRBJ2-3|once
TGTGCCAGTAGCCCTCAGGGAGGAGATACGCAGTATTTT
CASSPQGGDTQYF